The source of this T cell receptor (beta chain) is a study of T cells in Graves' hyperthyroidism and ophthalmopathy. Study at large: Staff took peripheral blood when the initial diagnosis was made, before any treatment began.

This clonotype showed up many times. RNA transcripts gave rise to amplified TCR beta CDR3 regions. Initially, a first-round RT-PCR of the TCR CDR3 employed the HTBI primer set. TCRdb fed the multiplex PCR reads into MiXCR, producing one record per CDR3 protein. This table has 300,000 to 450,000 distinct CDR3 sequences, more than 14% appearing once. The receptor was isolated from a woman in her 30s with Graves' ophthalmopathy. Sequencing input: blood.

CDR3: CASSHRPSGELGGNTIYF. CDR3 DNA sequence: TGTGCCAGCAGCCACCGCCCCTCGGGGGAACTGGGAGGAAACACCATATATTTT. The chain has TRBV16 and TRBJ1-3; tentative D call: TRBD1 (5 bases). CDR3 length equals 18 residues. CDR1 and CDR2 from the germline V gene are KGHSY and FQNENV. V lost 3 bases and J lost 4, with 22 bases in between.